A single sample is the source of the 2 T cell receptor beta chains below, sequenced in a study of OX40 agonist ivuxolimab in advanced cancers. Sequenced by immunoSEQ multiplex PCR; TCRdb stores in-frame clones only, minus some. The sample contains about 60,000 clones, roughly nine tenths of which appear only once. The specimen comprised CD4+ or CD8+ T cells sorted from blood, sampled in a trial of the OX40 agonist ivuxolimab. These receptors were taken from an adult with an advanced solid tumor such as melanoma, head and neck, liver or kidney cancer.

J is TRBJ2-6 and V is TRBV5-4; D gene ambiguous. Per the germline V gene, CDR1 is SGHNT and CDR2 is YYREEE (reference sequence). The CDR3 has 15 residues. The V end lost 1 base, the J end lost 2 bases, and 7 bases lay between the germline ends. The CDR3 loop reads CASSLSPTGANVLTF. CDR3 DNA sequence: TGTGCCAGCAGCTTGTCCCCTACTGGGGCCAACGTCCTGACTTTC.

This clone was seen a handful of times. J is TRBJ1-5 and V is TRBV18; 9 bases align to TRBD1. CDR1 and CDR2 from the germline V gene are KGHSH and LQKENI. The V segment lost 5 bases and the J segment 4 bases; nucleotides outside the gene matches: 6. The CDR3 is made up of 15 amino acids. Here the CDR3 reads CASSRQGVGNQPQHF. CDR3 nucleotides: TGTGCCAGCTCAAGACAGGGGGTAGGGAATCAGCCCCAGCATTTT.